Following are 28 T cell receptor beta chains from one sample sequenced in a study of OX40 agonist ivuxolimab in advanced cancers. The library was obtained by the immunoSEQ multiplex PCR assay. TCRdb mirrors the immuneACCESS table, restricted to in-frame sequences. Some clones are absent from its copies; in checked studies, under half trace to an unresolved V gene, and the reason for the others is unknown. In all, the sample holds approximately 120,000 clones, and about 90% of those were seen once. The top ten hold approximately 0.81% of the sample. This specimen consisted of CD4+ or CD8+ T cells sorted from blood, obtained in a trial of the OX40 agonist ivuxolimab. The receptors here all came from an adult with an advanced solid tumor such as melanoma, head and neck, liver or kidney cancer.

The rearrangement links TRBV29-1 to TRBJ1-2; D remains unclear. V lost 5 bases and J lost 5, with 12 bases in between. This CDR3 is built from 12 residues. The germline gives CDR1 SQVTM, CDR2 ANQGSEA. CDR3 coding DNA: TGCAGCGTTCGAGGACGGGAATATGGCTACACCTTC. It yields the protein CSVRGREYGYTF.

CDR3: CASSLGQGAWETQYF. Here the CDR3 DNA reads TGTGCCAGCAGCTTAGGGCAGGGGGCCTGGGAGACCCAGTACTTC. The chain is built from TRBV7-8 and TRBJ2-5; 8 positions agree with TRBD1. The junction had 6 bases not matched to a gene; V was cut back by 1 base and J by 5 bases. Germline CDR1 and CDR2: SGHVS and FQNEAQ. The CDR3 spans 15 residues.

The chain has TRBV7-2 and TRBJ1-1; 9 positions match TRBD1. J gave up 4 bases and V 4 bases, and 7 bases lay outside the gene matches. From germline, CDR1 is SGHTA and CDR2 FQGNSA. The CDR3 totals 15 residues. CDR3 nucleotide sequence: TGTGCCAGCAGCTCATTACAGGGGGCGCGCACTGAAGCTTTCTTT. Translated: CASSSLQGARTEAFF.

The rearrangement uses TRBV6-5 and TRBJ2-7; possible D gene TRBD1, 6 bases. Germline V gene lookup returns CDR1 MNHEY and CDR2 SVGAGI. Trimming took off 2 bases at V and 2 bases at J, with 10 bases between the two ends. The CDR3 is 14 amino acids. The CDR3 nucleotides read TGTGCCAGCAGTTACCGACAGGTGACCTACGAGCAGTACTTC. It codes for CASSYRQVTYEQYF.

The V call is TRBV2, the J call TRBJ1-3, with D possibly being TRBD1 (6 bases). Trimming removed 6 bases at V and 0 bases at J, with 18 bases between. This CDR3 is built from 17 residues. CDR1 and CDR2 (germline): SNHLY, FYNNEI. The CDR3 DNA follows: TGTGCCAGCAGCCTTCTGATAGGGGGTTCCTCTGGAAACACCATATATTTT. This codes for CASSLLIGGSSGNTIYF.

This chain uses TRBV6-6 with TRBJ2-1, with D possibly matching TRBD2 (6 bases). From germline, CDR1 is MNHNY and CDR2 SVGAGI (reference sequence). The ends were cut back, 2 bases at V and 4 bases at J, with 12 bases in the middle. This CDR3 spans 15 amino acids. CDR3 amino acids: CASSYEGLGYNEQFF. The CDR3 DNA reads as TGTGCCAGCAGTTACGAGGGACTTGGATACAATGAGCAGTTCTTC.

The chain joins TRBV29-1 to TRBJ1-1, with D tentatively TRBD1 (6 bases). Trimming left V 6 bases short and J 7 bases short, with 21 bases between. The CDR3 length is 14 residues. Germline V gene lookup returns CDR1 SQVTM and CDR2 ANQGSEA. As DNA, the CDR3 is TGCAGCGTCGATCAATTACAGGGAGCGGGTGAAGCTTTCTTT. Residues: CSVDQLQGAGEAFF.

In DNA, the CDR3 is TGTGCCAGCAGCTTTAGCGGGAGAGGAAACAATGAGCAGTTCTTC. Translating it yields CASSFSGRGNNEQFF. V usage is TRBV5-8 and J usage is TRBJ2-1; 9 nucleotides align to TRBD2. V dropped 2 bases and J dropped 5; count of bases not matched to a gene: 5. In germline, CDR1 is SGHTS, CDR2 YDEGEE. The CDR3 loop spans 15 amino acids.

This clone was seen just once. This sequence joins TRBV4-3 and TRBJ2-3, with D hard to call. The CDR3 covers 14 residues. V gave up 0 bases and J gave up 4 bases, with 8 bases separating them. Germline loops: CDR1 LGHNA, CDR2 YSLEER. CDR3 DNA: TGCGCCAGCAGCCAAGAGGGTAATCCAGATACGCAGTATTTT. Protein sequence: CASSQEGNPDTQYF.

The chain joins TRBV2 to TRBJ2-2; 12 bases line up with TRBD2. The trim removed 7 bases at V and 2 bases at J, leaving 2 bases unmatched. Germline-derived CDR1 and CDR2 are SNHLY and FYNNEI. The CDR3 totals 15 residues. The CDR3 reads CASNGLAGNTGELFF. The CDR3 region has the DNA TGTGCCAGCAATGGACTAGCGGGAAACACCGGGGAGCTGTTTTTT.

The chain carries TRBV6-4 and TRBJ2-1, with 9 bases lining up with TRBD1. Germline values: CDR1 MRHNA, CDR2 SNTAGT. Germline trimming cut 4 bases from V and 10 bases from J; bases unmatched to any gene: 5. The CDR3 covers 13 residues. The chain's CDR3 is CASSVGQGNEQFF. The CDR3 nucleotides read TGTGCCAGCAGTGTCGGACAGGGGAACGAGCAGTTCTTC.

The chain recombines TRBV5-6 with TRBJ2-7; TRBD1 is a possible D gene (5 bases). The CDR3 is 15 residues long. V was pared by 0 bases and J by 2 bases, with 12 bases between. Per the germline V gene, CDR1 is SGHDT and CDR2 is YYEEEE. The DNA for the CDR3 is TGTGCCAGCAGCTTGGGCCCTGCGGACACCTACGAGCAGTACTTC. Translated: CASSLGPADTYEQYF.

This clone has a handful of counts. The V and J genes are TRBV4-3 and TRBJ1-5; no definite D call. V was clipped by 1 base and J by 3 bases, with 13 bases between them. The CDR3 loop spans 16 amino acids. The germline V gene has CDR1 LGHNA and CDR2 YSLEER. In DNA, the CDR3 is TGCGCCAGCAGCCAAGGGGCGGGATCAAACAATCAGCCCCAGCATTTT. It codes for CASSQGAGSNNQPQHF.

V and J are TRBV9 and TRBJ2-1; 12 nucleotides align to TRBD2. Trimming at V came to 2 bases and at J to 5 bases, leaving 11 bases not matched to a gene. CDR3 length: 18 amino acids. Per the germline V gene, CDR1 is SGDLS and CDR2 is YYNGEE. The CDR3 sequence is CASSVSLAGGITNNEQFF. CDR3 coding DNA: TGTGCCAGCAGCGTTTCCCTAGCGGGAGGGATTACTAACAATGAGCAGTTCTTC.

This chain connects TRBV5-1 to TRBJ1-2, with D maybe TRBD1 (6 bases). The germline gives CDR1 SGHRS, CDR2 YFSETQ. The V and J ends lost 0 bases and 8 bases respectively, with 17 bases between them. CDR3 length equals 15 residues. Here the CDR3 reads CASSLADRITGGYTF. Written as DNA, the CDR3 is TGCGCCAGCAGCTTGGCTGACAGGATAACTGGAGGCTACACCTTC.

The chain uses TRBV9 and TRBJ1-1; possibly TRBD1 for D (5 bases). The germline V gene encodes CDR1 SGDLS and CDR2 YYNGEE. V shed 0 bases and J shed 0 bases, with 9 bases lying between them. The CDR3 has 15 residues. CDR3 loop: CASSVDPGVNTEAFF. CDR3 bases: TGTGCCAGCAGCGTAGACCCGGGGGTGAACACTGAAGCTTTCTTT.

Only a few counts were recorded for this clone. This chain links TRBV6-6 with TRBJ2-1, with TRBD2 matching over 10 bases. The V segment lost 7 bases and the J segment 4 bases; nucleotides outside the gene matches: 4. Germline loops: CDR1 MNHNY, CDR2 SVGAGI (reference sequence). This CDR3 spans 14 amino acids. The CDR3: CASTPSGSYNEQFF. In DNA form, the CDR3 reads TGTGCCAGCACCCCTAGCGGGAGTTACAATGAGCAGTTCTTC.

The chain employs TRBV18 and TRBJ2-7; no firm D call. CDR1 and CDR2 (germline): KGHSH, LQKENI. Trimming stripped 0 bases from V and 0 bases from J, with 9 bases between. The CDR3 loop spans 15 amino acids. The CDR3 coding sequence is TGTGCCAGCTCACCACCGGGCTGGAGCTCCTACGAGCAGTACTTC. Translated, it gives CASSPPGWSSYEQYF.

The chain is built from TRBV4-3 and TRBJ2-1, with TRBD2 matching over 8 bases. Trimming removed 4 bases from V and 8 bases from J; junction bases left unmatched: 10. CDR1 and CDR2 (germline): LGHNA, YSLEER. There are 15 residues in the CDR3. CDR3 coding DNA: TGCGCCAGCAGCCTGAATCCGGGACTAGGGCATGAGCAGTTCTTC. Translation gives CASSLNPGLGHEQFF.

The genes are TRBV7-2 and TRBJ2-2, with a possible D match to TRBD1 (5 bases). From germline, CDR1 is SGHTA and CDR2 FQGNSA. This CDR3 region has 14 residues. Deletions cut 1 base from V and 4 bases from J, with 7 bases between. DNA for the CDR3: TGTGCCAGCAGCTTAGACAGGCCCACCGGGGAGCTGTTTTTT. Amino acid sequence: CASSLDRPTGELFF. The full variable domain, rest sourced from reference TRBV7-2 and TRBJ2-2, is GAGVSQSPSNKVTEKGKDVELRCDPISGHTALYWYRQSLGQGLEFLIYFQGNSAPDKSGLPSDRFSAERTGGSVSTLTIQRTQQEDSAVYLCASSLDRPTGELFFGEGSRLTVL.

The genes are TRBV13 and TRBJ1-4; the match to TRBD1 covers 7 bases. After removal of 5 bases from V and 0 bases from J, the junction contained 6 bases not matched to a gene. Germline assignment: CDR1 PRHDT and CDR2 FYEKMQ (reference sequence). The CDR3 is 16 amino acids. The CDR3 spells CASSLFQGATNEKLFF. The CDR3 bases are TGTGCCAGCAGCCTGTTTCAGGGGGCAACTAATGAAAAACTGTTTTTT.

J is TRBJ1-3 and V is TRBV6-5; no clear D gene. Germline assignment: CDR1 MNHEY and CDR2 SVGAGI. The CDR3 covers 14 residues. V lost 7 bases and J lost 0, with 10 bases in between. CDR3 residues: CASKQLISGNTIYF. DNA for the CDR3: TGTGCCAGCAAGCAGCTAATCTCTGGAAACACCATATATTTT.

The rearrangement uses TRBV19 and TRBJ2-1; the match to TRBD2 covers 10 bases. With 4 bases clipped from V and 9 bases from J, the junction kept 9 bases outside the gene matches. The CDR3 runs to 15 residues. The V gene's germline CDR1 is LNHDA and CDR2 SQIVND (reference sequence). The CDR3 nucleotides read TGTGCCAGTAGTACCACTAGCGGGACTGGAAGTGAGCAGTTCTTC. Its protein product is CASSTTSGTGSEQFF. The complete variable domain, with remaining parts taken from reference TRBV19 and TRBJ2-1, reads DGGITQSPKYLFRKEGQNVTLSCEQNLNHDAMYWYRQDPGQGLRLIYYSQIVNDFQKGDIAEGYSVSREKKESFPLTVTSAQKNPTAFYLCASSTTSGTGSEQFFGPGTRLTVL.

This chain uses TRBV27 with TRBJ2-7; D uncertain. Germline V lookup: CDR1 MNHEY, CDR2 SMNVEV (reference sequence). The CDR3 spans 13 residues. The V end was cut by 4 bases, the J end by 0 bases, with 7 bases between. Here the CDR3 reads CASSSYISYEQYF. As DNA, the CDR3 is TGTGCCAGCAGTTCCTACATCTCCTACGAGCAGTACTTC.

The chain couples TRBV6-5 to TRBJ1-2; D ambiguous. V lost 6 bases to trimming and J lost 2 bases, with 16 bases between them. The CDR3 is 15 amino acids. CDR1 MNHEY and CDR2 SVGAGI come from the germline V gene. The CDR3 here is CASRRFVVENYGYTF. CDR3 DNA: TGTGCCAGCAGGAGGTTTGTTGTGGAGAACTATGGCTACACCTTC.

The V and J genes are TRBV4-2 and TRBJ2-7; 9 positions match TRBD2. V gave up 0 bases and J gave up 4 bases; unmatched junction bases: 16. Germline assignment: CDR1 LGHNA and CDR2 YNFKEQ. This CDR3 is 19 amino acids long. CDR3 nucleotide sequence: TGTGCCAGCAGCCAAGACGGTGGGCTAGCGGGAATCGAGCGGTACGAGCAGTACTTC. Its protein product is CASSQDGGLAGIERYEQYF.

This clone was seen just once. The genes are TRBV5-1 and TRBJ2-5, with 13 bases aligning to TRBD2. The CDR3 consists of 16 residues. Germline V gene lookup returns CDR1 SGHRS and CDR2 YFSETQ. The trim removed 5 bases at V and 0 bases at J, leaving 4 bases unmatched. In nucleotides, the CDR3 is TGCGCCAGCAGGCAACTAGCGGGAGGGTACCAAGAGACCCAGTACTTC. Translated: CASRQLAGGYQETQYF.

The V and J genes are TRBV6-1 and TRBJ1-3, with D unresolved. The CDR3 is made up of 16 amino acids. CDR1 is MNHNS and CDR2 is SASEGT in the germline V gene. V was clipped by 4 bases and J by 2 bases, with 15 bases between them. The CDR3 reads CASSGGSTGTGNTIYF. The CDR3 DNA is TGTGCCAGCAGTGGGGGATCGACTGGGACTGGAAACACCATATATTTT.